The 9 T cell receptor beta chains below were found in one sample sequenced in a study of blood T cell repertoires in COVID-19. The protocol was immunoSEQ multiplex PCR, while the TCRdb copy is restricted to in-frame clones and leaves out a portion. The sample has 200,000 to 250,000 clones; about 90% are singletons. Sequenced sample: peripheral blood. The origin of the receptors is a man aged 18-30 years with active or convalescent COVID-19.

This clone was detected a few times. This chain connects TRBV5-1 to TRBJ2-1, with 10 bases that match TRBD2. This CDR3 contains 16 residues. With 4 bases clipped from V and 9 bases from J, the junction kept 13 bases outside the gene matches. The germline V gene has CDR1 SGHRS and CDR2 YFSETQ. CDR3 DNA sequence: TGCGCCAGCAGCGGTAGGACTAGCGGCCCGGGCGGTGAGCAGTTCTTC. Protein product: CASSGRTSGPGGEQFF.

V and J are TRBV7-9 and TRBJ1-1, with D uncertain. The CDR3 runs to 14 residues. V lost 2 bases and J lost 1, with 8 bases in between. Germline CDR1 is SEHNR and CDR2 is FQNEAQ (reference sequence). The CDR3 here is CASSLTTENTEAFF. In DNA, the CDR3 is TGTGCCAGCAGCTTAACTACGGAGAACACTGAAGCTTTCTTT.

The chain uses TRBV9 and TRBJ2-3; TRBD2 might be the D (6 bases). Germline V CDR1 and CDR2: SGDLS, YYNGEE. V dropped 0 bases and J dropped 1 base, with 9 bases sitting between them. This CDR3 contains 15 residues. Written as DNA, the CDR3 is TGTGCCAGCAGCGTAGCGGGAGTGGGCACAGATACGCAGTATTTT. Translating it yields CASSVAGVGTDTQYF.

The rearrangement uses TRBV15 and TRBJ2-6, with D perhaps matching TRBD1 (6 bases). Germline V gene sequence: CDR1 LNHNV, CDR2 YYDKDF (reference sequence). V shed 5 bases and J shed 2 bases, with 10 bases lying between them. This CDR3 contains 15 residues. In DNA, the CDR3 is TGTGCCACCAGCGCCCACAGGGCTGGGGCCAACGTCCTGACTTTC. This codes for CATSAHRAGANVLTF.

This rearrangement joins TRBV28 to TRBJ1-4, with a tentative D call TRBD1 (6 bases). The CDR3 has 16 amino acids. V was shortened by 8 bases and J by 6 bases, with 22 bases between the two germline ends. CDR1 is MDHEN, CDR2 SYDVKM, per germline. The CDR3 loop is CASSIRVGRGDEKLFF. The CDR3 region has the DNA TGTGCCAGCTCAATTAGGGTAGGCAGGGGCGATGAAAAACTGTTTTTT. Looking up the rest from reference TRBV28 and TRBJ1-4 gives the full variable domain: DVKVTQSSRYLVKRTGEKVFLECVQDMDHENMFWYRQDPGLGLRLIYFSYDVKMKEKGDIPEGYSVSREKKERFSLILESASTNQTSMYLCASSIRVGRGDEKLFFGSGTQLSVL.

V is TRBV4-2 and J is TRBJ1-6; no firm D call. The CDR3 sequence is 15 residues long. Deletions cut 1 base from V and 5 bases from J, with 9 bases between. Germline values: CDR1 LGHNA, CDR2 YNFKEQ. The CDR3 region is CASSQGKADNSPLHF. CDR3 coding DNA: TGTGCCAGCAGCCAAGGAAAGGCGGATAATTCACCCCTCCACTTT.

The genes are TRBV11-2 and TRBJ1-2; possible D gene TRBD1, 6 bases. Germline assignment: CDR1 SGHAT and CDR2 FQNNGV. V lost 6 bases, J lost 4 bases, and 18 bases lay in between. The CDR3 contains 15 residues. This CDR3 reads CASRFTGSVGYGYTF. The CDR3 DNA reads TGTGCCAGCAGATTTACAGGGAGTGTCGGCTATGGCTACACCTTC.

This clone occurred a few times. The rearrangement uses TRBV19 and TRBJ1-1; the D is unclear. The CDR3 totals 11 residues. From germline, CDR1 is LNHDA and CDR2 SQIVND (reference sequence). V lost 3 bases and J 6 bases, leaving 5 bases between the germline ends. CDR3 residues: CASSIPSEAFF. CDR3 in DNA: TGTGCCAGTAGTATCCCTTCTGAAGCTTTCTTT.

The J gene is TRBJ1-1, the V gene TRBV7-8; D may be TRBD1 (5 bases). CDR3 length: 17 amino acids. Germline CDR1 SGHVS, CDR2 FQNEAQ. The germline V and J ends were trimmed by 5 bases and 3 bases, with 22 bases remaining between them. The CDR3 region is CASSASVFQGPHTEAFF. Written as DNA, the CDR3 is TGTGCCAGCAGCGCTAGCGTGTTCCAGGGCCCCCACACTGAAGCTTTCTTT.